What follows are 10 T cell receptor beta chains derived from one specimen sequenced in a study of blood T cells in healthy people across ages. A second 7 to 11 cycle PCR used barcoded and J-beta primers. TCRdb used MiXCR to reprocess the 5' RACE reads, holding one entry per CDR3 protein. This sample has about 800,000 distinct CDR3 sequences, with about 25% found just once. Another study also made use of these data, one on T cells of mothers and their children.

The sequencing sample was made of blood. Receptors were obtained from a boy aged 5-17 years in good health.

Comments on this clonotype: This may stem from a read error, because a much larger clone lies one nucleotide away. The J gene is TRBJ2-3, the V gene TRBV5-1, with D unresolved. Germline V gene sequence: CDR1 SGHRS, CDR2 YFSETQ. The CDR3 loop spans 15 amino acids. CDR3 DNA sequence: TGCGCCAGCAGCTTGGTGGCAGGTAGCACAAATACGCAGTATTTT. It encodes CASSLVAGSTNTQYF.

The chain joins TRBV20-1 to TRBJ2-3; D possibly uses TRBD1 or TRBD2 (5 bases each). V lost 5 bases to trimming and J lost 2 bases, with 17 bases between them. Looked up from germline, CDR1 is DFQATT and CDR2 is SNEGSKA (reference sequence). This CDR3 is built from 15 residues. CDR3 nucleotides: TGCAGTGCTCCTTGGGGCAGCGGACACACAGATACGCAGTATTTT. It codes for CSAPWGSGHTDTQYF.

The chain recombines TRBV5-4 with TRBJ2-3; the D is unclear. The CDR3 covers 14 residues. Germline CDR1 reads SGHNT; CDR2 reads YYREEE (reference sequence). V lost 1 base, J lost 2 bases, and 8 bases lay in between. The CDR3: CASSLSPPTDTQYF. For the CDR3, the DNA is TGTGCCAGCAGCTTGTCGCCTCCCACAGATACGCAGTATTTT.

The CDR3 DNA sequence: TGTGCCAGCAGCCCCCGCGGAGGGGGCAAAGGCTACACCTTC. Translation gives CASSPRGGGKGYTF. The J gene is TRBJ1-2, the V gene TRBV7-8; 7 bases align to TRBD1. The CDR3 spans 14 residues. V shed 5 bases, J shed 8 bases, and the junction held 11 bases outside the gene matches. Germline V gives CDR1 SGHVS, CDR2 FQNEAQ.

This clonotype was recorded at least ten times. The chain is built from TRBV7-9 and TRBJ2-5, with TRBD1 as a possible D gene (6 bases). The germline CDR1 and CDR2 sequences are SEHNR and FQNEAQ (reference sequence). Between the trimmed V and J ends, which lost 1 base and 5 bases, there was a span of 8 bases. The CDR3 covers 13 residues. This chain's CDR3 is CASSLDRDETQYF. The CDR3 DNA follows: TGTGCCAGCAGCTTAGACAGGGATGAGACCCAGTACTTC. Variable domain in full (rest from reference TRBV7-9 and TRBJ2-5): DTGVSQNPRHKITKRGQNVTFRCDPISEHNRLYWYRQTLGQGPEFLTYFQNEAQLEKSRLLSDRFSAERPKGSFSTLEIQRTEQGDSAMYLCASSLDRDETQYFGPGTRLLVL.

The CDR3 is CASSPGQATPLPEQYF. CDR3 DNA: TGCGCCAGCAGCCCGGGACAGGCGACCCCCCTTCCCGAGCAGTACTTC. The chain employs TRBV5-1 and TRBJ2-7; 8 nucleotides line up with TRBD1. CDR1 is SGHRS, CDR2 YFSETQ, per germline. The CDR3 loop spans 16 amino acids. V lost 4 bases and J lost 6; bases outside the gene matches: 15. The full variable domain, rest sourced from reference TRBV5-1 and TRBJ2-7, is KAGVTQTPRYLIKTRGQQVTLSCSPISGHRSVSWYQQTPGQGLQFLFEYFSETQRNKGNFPGRFSGRQFSNSRSEMNVSTLELGDSALYLCASSPGQATPLPEQYFGPGTRLTVT.

This sequence joins TRBV12-3 or TRBV12-4 and TRBJ1-1; D is unclear. This CDR3 has 14 residues. Deletions cut 5 bases from V and 3 bases from J, with 13 bases between. CDR3 sequence: CASSEIGSDTEAFF. CDR3 coding DNA: TGTGCCAGCAGTGAGATAGGTAGCGACACTGAAGCTTTCTTT.

This clonotype came up a few times. The chain combines TRBV29-1 with TRBJ2-7, with 11 nucleotides matching TRBD2. The CDR3 runs 14 residues. V trimming: 6 bases; J trimming: 2 bases; junction bases outside the gene matches: 6. Germline V lookup: CDR1 SQVTM, CDR2 ANQGSEA. CDR3 residues: CSVGGTSGAYEQYF. In nucleotides, the CDR3 is TGCAGCGTCGGGGGGACTAGCGGTGCCTACGAGCAGTACTTC.

J is TRBJ2-5 and V is TRBV20-1, with no clear D. The V end was cut by 6 bases, the J end by 4 bases, with 21 bases between. Per the germline V gene, CDR1 is DFQATT and CDR2 is SNEGSKA (reference sequence). The CDR3 loop spans 15 amino acids. CDR3 in amino acids: CSARQVPSLGETQYF. The CDR3 nucleotides read TGCAGTGCCCGGCAGGTGCCATCCCTCGGAGAGACCCAGTACTTC.

This clonotype was found once. This chain uses TRBV18 with TRBJ1-5, with D perhaps matching TRBD1 (5 bases). Trimming removed 6 bases from V and 5 bases from J, with 14 bases in between. This CDR3 region has 14 residues. Germline V lookup: CDR1 KGHSH, CDR2 LQKENI. CDR3 residues: CASSPDSAYQPQHF. CDR3 sequence (DNA): TGTGCCAGCTCTCCAGACAGTGCGTATCAGCCCCAGCATTTT. Combining the CDR3 with reference TRBV18 and TRBJ1-5 gives the whole variable domain NAGVMQNPRHLVRRRGQEARLRCSPMKGHSHVYWYRQLPEEGLKFMVYLQKENIIDESGMPKERFSAEFPKEGPSILRIQQVVRGDSAAYFCASSPDSAYQPQHFGDGTRLSIL.